The 26 T cell receptor beta chains below come from one sample, sequenced in a study (dated by TCRdb to between 2015 and 2016). The library came from RT-PCR. Sequencing instrument: Illumina MiSeq. TCRdb took the public reads, trimmed them with fastp at Q25, ran MiXCR for clone calling and kept in-frame beta chains. When rows share a CDR3 protein, they turn into one entry using the most common DNA and genes. In this sample the table shows more than 550,000 distinct CDR3 sequences, 13% to 15% of which occur a single time. Together, the top ten hold 3% to 4.5% of the sample. Sequencing was performed on memory CD4+ T cells from blood. The receptor set was obtained from a female donor in good health, serving as a healthy control.

This clonotype appeared many times. The chain has TRBV9 and TRBJ2-5; 7 nucleotides agree with TRBD2. Germline-derived CDR1 and CDR2 are SGDLS and YYNGEE. The CDR3 consists of 13 residues. Trimming took 4 bases from V and 4 from J; bases not matched to a gene: 4. Here the CDR3 reads CASSFGLGETQYF. Written as DNA, the CDR3 is TGTGCCAGCAGCTTTGGACTAGGAGAGACCCAGTACTTC.

This clonotype was observed many times. The rearrangement uses TRBV29-1 and TRBJ2-3; the D gene is possibly TRBD2 (6 bases). The germline gives CDR1 SQVTM, CDR2 ANQGSEA. The CDR3 is made up of 13 amino acids. V was pared by 7 bases and J by 2 bases, with 13 bases between. Here the CDR3 reads CSGGGVDTDTQYF. In DNA, the CDR3 is TGCAGCGGGGGCGGGGTTGACACAGATACGCAGTATTTT.

V gene TRBV9 combines with J gene TRBJ2-7; no clear D. The V gene's germline CDR1 is SGDLS and CDR2 YYNGEE. This CDR3 spans 15 amino acids. V lost 0 bases to trimming and J lost 2 bases, with 12 bases between them. CDR3 region: CASSVEPRAAYEQYF. The CDR3 DNA reads TGTGCCAGCAGCGTAGAGCCCCGCGCGGCCTACGAGCAGTACTTC.

This clonotype was seen a handful of times. The chain links TRBV6-2 or TRBV6-3 to TRBJ2-1, with 13 bases matching TRBD2. The CDR3 extends over 17 amino acids. Germline trimming cut 0 bases from V and 8 bases from J; bases unmatched to any gene: 7. Germline V gene sequence: CDR1 MNHEY, CDR2 SVGEGT. As DNA, the CDR3 is TGTGCCAGCAGTTACTCAACTAGCGGGGGGGCTCTGGATGAGCAGTTCTTC. Protein: CASSYSTSGGALDEQFF.

This clonotype was detected only a few times. The chain joins TRBV12-5 to TRBJ2-7; 9 bases are shared with TRBD1. The J segment lost 3 bases and the V segment lost 6 bases, leaving 12 bases of the junction unmatched. The germline CDR1 and CDR2 sequences are LGHNT and FRNRAP. The CDR3 runs 16 residues. The CDR3 region is CASGGLVRDRVYEQYF. CDR3 DNA: TGTGCTAGTGGCGGGCTCGTACGGGACAGGGTCTACGAGCAGTACTTC.

This clonotype was detected many times. The chain couples TRBV4-3 to TRBJ2-5; TRBD2 might be the D (7 bases). This CDR3 has 17 amino acids. Germline V CDR1 and CDR2: LGHNA, YSLEER. Trimming stripped 0 bases from V and 1 base from J, with 15 bases between. The CDR3: CASSQDRGAITQETQYF. The CDR3 DNA follows: TGCGCCAGCAGCCAAGATCGGGGGGCTATTACCCAAGAGACCCAGTACTTC.

In this sample, this clonotype turned up many times. The chain joins TRBV5-6 to TRBJ2-3; D possibly corresponds to TRBD2 (5 bases). Germline values: CDR1 SGHDT, CDR2 YYEEEE. The CDR3 has 16 amino acids. V lost 5 bases and J lost 1, with 17 bases in between. CDR3 sequence reads: CASSPFGSGRTDTQYF. CDR3 in DNA: TGTGCCAGCAGTCCTTTTGGCAGCGGACGCACAGATACGCAGTATTTT.

The V call is TRBV5-1, the J call TRBJ2-4; D remains ambiguous. The CDR3 has 11 amino acids. V shed 4 bases and J shed 7 bases, with 6 bases lying between them. Germline V gene lookup returns CDR1 SGHRS and CDR2 YFSETQ. The CDR3 DNA reads TGCGCCAGCAGCGAGGACAACATTCAGTACTTC. Translation gives CASSEDNIQYF.

This clonotype was seen repeatedly, ten times or more. This chain joins TRBV4-2 and TRBJ1-2; D possibly corresponds to TRBD1 (6 bases). In germline, CDR1 is LGHNA, CDR2 YNFKEQ. The CDR3 is 14 residues long. V was trimmed by 6 bases and J by 7 bases, leaving 18 bases between them. CDR3 in DNA: TGTGCCAGCAGTCCAGGAACGGGGGCGATTGGCTACACCTTC. Its translation is CASSPGTGAIGYTF.

This clonotype was counted ten times or more. J is TRBJ1-1 and V is TRBV20-1; TRBD1 might be the D (6 bases). The CDR3 length is 15 residues. V lost 3 bases, J lost 1 base, and 15 bases lay in between. CDR1 is DFQATT and CDR2 is SNEGSKA in the germline V gene (reference sequence). For the CDR3, the DNA is TGCAGTGCTAGGGGGGCGGGCAGCACGAACACTGAAGCTTTCTTT. This sequence encodes CSARGAGSTNTEAFF.

The chain links TRBV13 to TRBJ1-3, with 7 positions matching TRBD1. The ends lost 5 bases at V and 3 bases at J; junction bases unmatched: 10. This CDR3 is 16 amino acids long. The germline V gene encodes CDR1 PRHDT and CDR2 FYEKMQ (reference sequence). For the CDR3, the DNA is TGTGCCAGCAGCCCCTCGGAGGGGGCGCGTGGAAACACCATATATTTT. Translation: CASSPSEGARGNTIYF.

This clonotype was detected many times. The rearrangement uses TRBV29-1 and TRBJ2-5, with D tentatively TRBD1 (6 bases). There are 16 residues in the CDR3. V lost 4 bases to trimming and J lost 0 bases, with 18 bases between them. The germline CDR1 and CDR2 sequences are SQVTM and ANQGSEA. CDR3 loop: CSVGGGKGTHQETQYF. In DNA, the CDR3 is TGCAGCGTTGGAGGGGGTAAGGGTACCCACCAAGAGACCCAGTACTTC.

This clonotype has just a few counts. V gene TRBV27 combines with J gene TRBJ2-5; D is uncertain. Trimming took 2 bases from V and 2 from J, leaving 6 bases between them. The germline CDR1 and CDR2 sequences are MNHEY and SMNVEV (reference sequence). The CDR3 is made up of 13 amino acids. This chain's CDR3 is CASSLHRQETQYF. The DNA for the CDR3 is TGTGCCAGCAGTTTACATCGGCAAGAGACCCAGTACTTC.

The chain combines TRBV5-1 with TRBJ1-1, with D uncertain. The germline V and J ends were trimmed by 7 bases and 4 bases, with 14 bases remaining between them. This CDR3 has 13 amino acids. Looked up from germline, CDR1 is SGHRS and CDR2 is YFSETQ. CDR3 residues: CASRLSAGTEAFF. In nucleotides, the CDR3 is TGCGCCAGCCGTCTCAGTGCGGGCACTGAAGCTTTCTTT.

This clonotype was counted many times. The CDR3 loop is CASSQAAPGFDEQYF. DNA of the CDR3: TGCGCCAGCAGCCAAGCGGCTCCGGGTTTCGACGAGCAGTACTTC. This sequence joins TRBV4-3 and TRBJ2-7; D gene uncertain. The CDR3 runs to 15 residues. Germline V lookup: CDR1 LGHNA, CDR2 YSLEER. Trimming stripped 1 base from V and 5 bases from J, with 15 bases between.

The chain joins TRBV5-1 to TRBJ2-1; D remains unclear. The germline V gene has CDR1 SGHRS and CDR2 YFSETQ. The CDR3 loop spans 14 amino acids. V lost 0 bases to trimming and J lost 7 bases, with 11 bases between them. The CDR3 DNA is TGCGCCAGCAGCTTGGAGGGCCGTAGGAATGAGCAGTTCTTC. Protein: CASSLEGRRNEQFF.

The J gene is TRBJ1-5, the V gene TRBV7-9, with D maybe TRBD1 (5 bases). The CDR3 totals 15 residues. Trimming pared 2 bases from V and 5 bases from J, leaving 13 bases between. Per the germline V gene, CDR1 is SEHNR and CDR2 is FQNEAQ (reference sequence). CDR3 DNA sequence: TGTGCCAGCAGCTTAATGGGGGGTGTAGATCAGCCCCAGCATTTT. Amino acid sequence: CASSLMGGVDQPQHF.

V is TRBV2 and J is TRBJ2-7, with D possibly matching TRBD1 (5 bases). CDR3 length equals 13 residues. Trimming stripped 1 base from V and 7 bases from J, with 11 bases between. Germline assignment: CDR1 SNHLY and CDR2 FYNNEI. CDR3 residues: CASSEGQGGEQYF. The CDR3, as DNA: TGTGCCAGCAGTGAAGGCCAGGGTGGTGAGCAGTACTTC.

The table lists this clonotype with a few counts. The chain recombines TRBV7-2 with TRBJ1-5; 7 bases align to TRBD1. The V and J ends lost 4 bases and 6 bases, in that order; junction bases with no gene match: 6. There are 14 residues in the CDR3. Per the germline V gene, CDR1 is SGHTA and CDR2 is FQGNSA. The CDR3 bases are TGTGCCAGCAGCTACGGACAGGCCACTCAGCCCCAGCATTTT. Residues: CASSYGQATQPQHF.

V usage is TRBV10-3 and J usage is TRBJ1-2; D may be TRBD1 (5 bases). The CDR3 spans 14 residues. The V gene's germline CDR1 is ENHRY and CDR2 SYGVKD. Trimming took 4 bases from V and 4 from J, leaving 13 bases between them. The CDR3 sequence: CAISAGTDPYGYTF. CDR3 coding DNA: TGTGCCATCAGTGCCGGGACGGATCCCTATGGCTACACCTTC.

This clonotype was detected many times. The rearrangement links TRBV5-1 to TRBJ1-2; weak D call: TRBD1 (6 bases). Trimming took off 1 base at V and 12 bases at J, with 25 bases between the two ends. CDR1 and CDR2 from the germline V gene are SGHRS and YFSETQ. The CDR3 consists of 16 residues. The CDR3 spells CASSLTVGGAQARNTF. As DNA, the CDR3 is TGCGCCAGCAGCTTGACGGTCGGGGGGGCGCAGGCTCGTAACACCTTC.

In its sample, this clonotype was seen a few times. The rearrangement joins TRBV9 to TRBJ1-1, with TRBD1 identical over 10 bases. V shed 4 bases, J shed 6 bases, and the junction held 9 bases outside the gene matches. CDR3 length equals 15 residues. Looked up from germline, CDR1 is SGDLS and CDR2 is YYNGEE. The CDR3 region is CASSPGTGEVPEAFF. As DNA, the CDR3 is TGTGCCAGCAGCCCGGGGACAGGGGAAGTCCCTGAAGCTTTCTTT.

This clonotype was found a few times. The chain has TRBV5-5 and TRBJ2-7, with D possibly TRBD1 on 6 matching bases. This CDR3 is 15 amino acids long. Germline CDR1 and CDR2: SGHKS and YYEKEE (reference sequence). Trimming took 4 bases from V and 1 from J, leaving 15 bases between them. The CDR3: CASSPNRGWSYEQYF. In DNA, the CDR3 is TGTGCCAGCAGCCCAAATAGGGGGTGGTCCTACGAGCAGTACTTC.

This clonotype was seen more than once but under ten times. The V call is TRBV20-1, the J call TRBJ1-6; 7 nucleotides agree with TRBD1. The CDR3 is 17 amino acids. Germline V CDR1 and CDR2: DFQATT, SNEGSKA (reference sequence). After removal of 2 bases from V and 4 bases from J, the junction contained 11 bases not matched to a gene. The CDR3 loop is CSARPFETGTYNSPLHF. The DNA for the CDR3 is TGCAGTGCTAGACCATTTGAGACAGGGACTTATAATTCACCCCTCCACTTT.

This clonotype was found a few times. This chain uses TRBV28 with TRBJ2-3; 8 bases match TRBD2. CDR1 is MDHEN and CDR2 is SYDVKM in the germline V gene. Unmatched junction bases numbered 9, after V lost 3 bases and J lost 10 bases. This CDR3 region has 14 residues. The CDR3 reads CASSLRRGGMAQYF. The DNA for the CDR3 is TGTGCCAGCAGTTTGCGGCGCGGGGGGATGGCGCAGTATTTT.

The V gene is TRBV20-1, the J gene TRBJ2-1; D remains unclear. In germline, CDR1 is DFQATT, CDR2 SNEGSKA (reference sequence). CDR3 size: 16 residues. Between the trimmed V and J ends, which lost 0 bases and 4 bases, there was a span of 16 bases. In DNA form, the CDR3 reads TGCAGTGCTAGAGACGTTGGCTCCAAATCGTACAATGAGCAGTTCTTC. Translated, it gives CSARDVGSKSYNEQFF.